This T cell receptor beta chain was recovered during a study of T cell responses to AZD1222 COVID-19 vaccine. Findings of the study overall: Females outnumbered males among donors, who were mostly white British; clonal diversity was possibly underestimated.

Clones were read by immunoSEQ multiplex PCR, and TCRdb kept only the in-frame ones, dropping some. The sample lists approximately 90,000 clones, around nine tenths occurring once. V gave up 1 base and J gave up 1 base; unmatched junction bases: 6. Looked up from germline, CDR1 is MNHEY and CDR2 is SVGEGT. This CDR3 contains 16 residues. A remark on this clone: The target antigen is unknown.

V gene TRBV6-2 or TRBV6-3 combines with J gene TRBJ1-1; 7 nucleotides line up with TRBD1. This receptor was identified in an adult in good health. The sequences come from peripheral blood, collected on day 0 of AZD1222 vaccination. In nucleotides, the CDR3 is TGTGCCAGCAGTTACTTTTTCCGGGACAGGAACACTGAAGCTTTCTTT. It specifies CASSYFFRDRNTEAFF.